The T cell receptor (beta chain) under discussion was sequenced for a study of cytomegalovirus exposure and HLA in healthy donors. Study overall: A previous analysis identified approximately 120 million unique TCR beta sequences derived from around 180 million T cells. The study's findings and limits: Donors were assumed by presence/absence analyses to have roughly uniform sequencing depth.

With respect to this clone: Its cognate antigen is unknown.

The PCR ran on 60 Vbeta and 13 Jbeta primers. Only in-frame clones appear in the TCRdb table, and some are missing; sequencing was by immunoSEQ multiplex PCR. The sample includes some 140,000 clones, 73% of them seen just once. Per the germline V gene, CDR1 is LNHDA and CDR2 is SQIVND (reference sequence). There are 15 residues in the CDR3. V was clipped by 4 bases and J by 10 bases; unmatched bases: 11. The sequence derives from a woman between 35 and 50 years old in good health and CMV-seronegative. Sequencing used PBMCs. The chain combines TRBV19 with TRBJ1-4; 8 bases fit TRBD1. In DNA, the CDR3 is TGTGCCAGTAGTAGGGGACAGGACCTCCCTGGAAAACTGTTTTTT. Encoded protein: CASSRGQDLPGKLFF.